The sequence of this T cell receptor (beta chain) was determined in a study of cytomegalovirus exposure and HLA in healthy donors. Trimming stripped 10 bases from V and 13 bases from J, with 18 bases between. CDR1 is WNHNN and CDR2 is SYGVQD in the germline V gene (reference sequence). This CDR3 region has 11 residues. Amplification used 60 Vbeta primers and 13 Jbeta primers. Clones were sequenced by immunoSEQ multiplex PCR, and TCRdb holds only the in-frame ones, with some missing. The data hold 200,000 or so clones, with approximately 88% observed a single time. Sequencing input: PBMCs. This TCR derives from a boy aged 5-17 years in good health and CMV-seronegative. The rearrangement uses TRBV10-1 and TRBJ2-3, with a possible D match to TRBD1 (6 bases). CDR3 DNA sequence: TGCGCCATCCTGCTCGAGGGACAAGAGTATTTT. This gives the protein CAILLEGQEYF.